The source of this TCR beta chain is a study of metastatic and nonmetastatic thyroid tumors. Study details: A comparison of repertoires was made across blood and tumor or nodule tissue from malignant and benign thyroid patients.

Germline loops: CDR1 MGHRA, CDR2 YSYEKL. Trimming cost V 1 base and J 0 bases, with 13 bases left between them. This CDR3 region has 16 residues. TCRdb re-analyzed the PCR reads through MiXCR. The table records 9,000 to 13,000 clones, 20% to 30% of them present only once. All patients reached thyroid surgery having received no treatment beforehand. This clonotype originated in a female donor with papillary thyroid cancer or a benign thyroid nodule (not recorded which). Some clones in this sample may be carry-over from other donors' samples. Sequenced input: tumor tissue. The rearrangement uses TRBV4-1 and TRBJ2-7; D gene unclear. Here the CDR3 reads CASSQANGPGSYEQYF. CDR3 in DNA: TGCGCCAGCAGCCAAGCGAACGGGCCAGGCTCCTACGAGCAGTACTTC.